This record concerns one TCR beta chain sequence. The data belong to a study of control samples from healthy donors and cancer patients. Looked up from germline, CDR1 is SQVTM and CDR2 is ANQGSEA. Trimming removed 2 bases at V and 5 bases at J, with 21 bases between. This CDR3 has 16 residues. TCRdb's copy holds only in-frame clones and misses some; the assay was immunoSEQ multiplex PCR. The data show around 250,000 clones, 82% seen once. The TCR comes from an older woman with lung cancer. The V gene is TRBV29-1, the J gene TRBJ1-2; D is undetermined. The specimen was PBMCs. The CDR3 nucleotides are TGCAGCGTTGAAATTGGCGGGAGGTTGCCTTGTTATGGCTACACCTTC. Protein sequence: CSVEIGGRLPCYGYTF.